A selection of T cell receptor beta chains follows, all from one sample in a study of PD-1 blockade in classical Hodgkin lymphoma. TCRdb keeps only in-frame clones here, not all; method: immunoSEQ multiplex PCR. The repertoire holds about 110,000 clones, with 80% to 90% as singletons. Source: peripheral blood mononuclear cells (PBMCs), taken before the second cycle of nivolumab. The receptors were sampled from a human donor with classical Hodgkin lymphoma. Each CDR3 is given with its conserved first and last residue. A D gene is named only where the DNA matches it firmly. Expanded clones get a size class; other rows say once, few or many, or leave the size out.

size: .; J: TRBJ1-4; D: .; V: TRBV30; DNA: TGTGCCTGGAGAGCCGGCGGGGGGAATGAAAAACTGTTTTTT; CDR3: CAWRAGGGNEKLFF
size: .; J: TRBJ1-5; D: .; V: TRBV5-6; DNA: TGTGCCAGCAGCTTGGGGCAGCTTAATCAGCCCCAGCATTTT; CDR3: CASSLGQLNQPQHF
size: .; J: TRBJ2-2; D: .; V: TRBV19; DNA: TGTGCCAGTATCGGGCCTACGAACACCGGGGAGCTGTTTTTT; CDR3: CASIGPTNTGELFF
size: once; J: TRBJ2-3; D: TRBD2; V: TRBV10-1; DNA: TGCGCCAGCAGTGAGTCGCGGACTAGCGGGAGGAGTGGACGGGATACGCAGTATTTT; CDR3: CASSESRTSGRSGRDTQYF
size: .; J: TRBJ2-7; D: .; V: TRBV5-1; DNA: TGCGCCAGCAGCTCCCTACCTTCCTACGAGCAGTACTTC; CDR3: CASSSLPSYEQYF
size: .; J: TRBJ1-2; D: .; V: TRBV30; DNA: TGTGCCTGGAGTGGTGGTAGGGCATACGCTGATGGCTACACCTTC; CDR3: CAWSGGRAYADGYTF
size: .; J: TRBJ1-5; D: TRBD1; V: TRBV27; DNA: TGTGCCAGCAGTTTGAGACAGGGGATCCATCAGCCCCAGCATTTT; CDR3: CASSLRQGIHQPQHF
size: .; J: TRBJ2-1; D: .; V: TRBV19; DNA: TGTGCCAGTAGTATAGGAGAGCTAAACTCCTACAATGAGCAGTTCTTC; CDR3: CASSIGELNSYNEQFF
size: .; J: TRBJ2-7; D: TRBD2; V: TRBV5-5; DNA: TGTGCCAGCAGCGGCGGGACTAGCGGGACCGTCTACGAGCAGTACTTC; CDR3: CASSGGTSGTVYEQYF
size: .; J: TRBJ1-1; D: .; V: TRBV7-9; DNA: TGTGCCAGCAGCGAAGTGGAGGGGACTGAAGCTTTCTTT; CDR3: CASSEVEGTEAFF
size: .; J: TRBJ2-1; D: TRBD1; V: TRBV2; DNA: TGTGCCAGCAGTGTAGACAGGGGGTCCTACAATGAGCAGTTCTTC; CDR3: CASSVDRGSYNEQFF
size: .; J: TRBJ2-1; D: TRBD2; V: TRBV9; DNA: TGTGCCAGCAGCGTTACTAGCGCAATCTCCTACAATGAGCAGTTCTTC; CDR3: CASSVTSAISYNEQFF
size: .; J: TRBJ1-3; D: .; V: TRBV27; DNA: TGTGCCAGCAGTTTATTTGCAGGTGGAAACACCATATATTTT; CDR3: CASSLFAGGNTIYF
size: .; J: TRBJ2-7; D: TRBD2; V: TRBV2; DNA: TGTGCCAGCAGTGGGTCGGTAGCGGGAGTAATCTACGAGCAGTACTTC; CDR3: CASSGSVAGVIYEQYF
size: few; J: TRBJ1-2; D: TRBD1; V: TRBV18; DNA: TGTGCCAGCTCAACAGGGGAAGGTTATGGCTACACCTTC; CDR3: CASSTGEGYGYTF
size: .; J: TRBJ2-3; D: TRBD2; V: TRBV5-1; DNA: TGCGCCAGCAGCTTGGTCCTAGCGGGAGGCCTGGCCCTGACAGATACGCAGTATTTT; CDR3: CASSLVLAGGLALTDTQYF
size: .; J: TRBJ2-5; D: .; V: TRBV2; DNA: TGTGCCAGTGGAGGGGGGGGACTACAAGAGACCCAGTACTTC; CDR3: CASGGGGLQETQYF
size: .; J: TRBJ1-5; D: .; V: TRBV6-1; DNA: TGTGCCAGCACCGGGACTGGGGGAAATCAGCCCCAGCATTTT; CDR3: CASTGTGGNQPQHF
size: .; J: TRBJ2-7; D: .; V: TRBV7-9; DNA: TGTGCCAGCAGCCCCCAGGGTAGGGCCTCCTACGAGCAGTACTTC; CDR3: CASSPQGRASYEQYF
size: .; J: TRBJ1-5; D: TRBD1; V: TRBV5-1; DNA: TGCGCCAGCAGCCCTGGTGGGACAGGCGGTGATCAGCCCCAGCATTTT; CDR3: CASSPGGTGGDQPQHF
size: .; J: TRBJ1-5; D: .; V: TRBV6-6; DNA: TGTGCCAGCAGGCTACAGGGATTCGGCAGCAATCAGCCCCAGCATTTT; CDR3: CASRLQGFGSNQPQHF
size: .; J: TRBJ2-7; D: TRBD2; V: TRBV11-2; DNA: TGTGCCAGCAGCACTTCTAGCGGGAATACCTACGAGCAGTACTTC; CDR3: CASSTSSGNTYEQYF
size: .; J: TRBJ1-4; D: .; V: TRBV5-1; DNA: TGCGCCAGCAGGTCGACAGCGGTTAATGAAAAACTGTTTTTT; CDR3: CASRSTAVNEKLFF
size: .; J: TRBJ2-2; D: .; V: TRBV11-3; DNA: TGTGCCAGCAGCAACACCGGGGAGCTGTTTTTT; CDR3: CASSNTGELFF
size: .; J: TRBJ2-3; D: .; V: TRBV6-5; DNA: TGTGCCAGCAGTGCAGGGCACACAGATACGCAGTATTTT; CDR3: CASSAGHTDTQYF
size: once; J: TRBJ2-1; D: TRBD1; V: TRBV7-2; DNA: TGTGCCAGCAGCTTAGCGGGACAGGGGGCGCTAGGGCAGTTCTTC; CDR3: CASSLAGQGALGQFF
size: .; J: TRBJ2-6; D: .; V: TRBV6-1; DNA: TGTGCCAGCAGTGATCGCTCTGGGGCCAACGTCCTGACTTTC; CDR3: CASSDRSGANVLTF
size: .; J: TRBJ2-3; D: TRBD1; V: TRBV11-3; DNA: TGTGCCAGCAGCTTAGGGGGACAGAGCACAGATACGCAGTATTTT; CDR3: CASSLGGQSTDTQYF
size: .; J: TRBJ2-1; D: TRBD2; V: TRBV27; DNA: TGTGCCAGCAGTTTAGCGGGAGTCACGTACAATGAGCAGTTCTTC; CDR3: CASSLAGVTYNEQFF
size: .; J: TRBJ1-5; D: .; V: TRBV27; DNA: TGTGCCAGCAGTTCCGGGTACCTCAATCAGCCCCAGCATTTT; CDR3: CASSSGYLNQPQHF
size: .; J: TRBJ2-5; D: TRBD1; V: TRBV25-1; DNA: TGTGCCAGCAGTGAGTACAGGGGAGATGGAGAGACCCAGTACTTC; CDR3: CASSEYRGDGETQYF
size: .; J: TRBJ2-3; D: .; V: TRBV7-2; DNA: TGTGCCAGCAGCTCAGGGCGCACAGATACGCAGTATTTT; CDR3: CASSSGRTDTQYF
size: .; J: TRBJ2-3; D: TRBD2; V: TRBV2; DNA: TGTGCCACCCGAGCAGTATGGGGGAGGGCCACAGATACGCAGTATTTT; CDR3: CATRAVWGRATDTQYF
size: .; J: TRBJ2-2; D: .; V: TRBV5-1; DNA: TGCGCCAGCAGCTCCGGGACATTACTCACCGGGGAGCTGTTTTTT; CDR3: CASSSGTLLTGELFF
size: .; J: TRBJ1-2; D: .; V: TRBV5-4; DNA: TGTGCCAGCAGCTTCCGGGGCCCACAGGAGGGCTACACCTTC; CDR3: CASSFRGPQEGYTF
size: .; J: TRBJ2-1; D: TRBD2; V: TRBV11-2; DNA: TGTGCCAGCAGCATATCGCTAGCGGGAAGGGACAATGAGCAGTTCTTC; CDR3: CASSISLAGRDNEQFF
size: once; J: TRBJ2-1; D: .; V: TRBV19; DNA: TGTGCCAGTAGAGCCCTACAGAGATCGGAAAATGAGCAGTTCTTC; CDR3: CASRALQRSENEQFF
size: few; J: TRBJ1-1; D: TRBD1; V: TRBV11-2; DNA: TGTGCCAGCAGCTTCAGACAGGGAGCCACTGAAGCTTTCTTT; CDR3: CASSFRQGATEAFF
size: .; J: TRBJ1-5; D: TRBD1; V: TRBV10-1; DNA: TGCGCCAGCAGCCGGACAGGTCGCAATCAGCCCCAGCATTTT; CDR3: CASSRTGRNQPQHF
size: .; J: TRBJ2-2; D: .; V: TRBV6-6; DNA: TGTGCCACATCCCAGGGCCACACCGGGGAGCTGTTTTTT; CDR3: CATSQGHTGELFF
size: .; J: TRBJ1-6; D: .; V: TRBV5-6; DNA: TGTGCCAGCAGCTCCGGGGCGGGGCGAGGAAATTCACCCCTCCACTTT; CDR3: CASSSGAGRGNSPLHF
size: .; J: TRBJ2-1; D: TRBD2; V: TRBV4-1; DNA: TGCGCCAGCAGCCAACCCCTAGCGGGAGGAAGGAATGAGCAGTTCTTC; CDR3: CASSQPLAGGRNEQFF
size: .; J: TRBJ1-1; D: TRBD1; V: TRBV7-2; DNA: TGTGCCAGCAGCTCCGGGACAGGGATCTCGAACACTGAAGCTTTCTTT; CDR3: CASSSGTGISNTEAFF
size: .; J: TRBJ1-5; D: .; V: TRBV5-5; DNA: TGTGCCAGCAGCTTGCCGGGCAATCAGCCCCAGCATTTT; CDR3: CASSLPGNQPQHF
size: .; J: TRBJ2-5; D: .; V: TRBV5-6; DNA: TGTGCCAGCAGTGGAGGCCAGGGCTGGCAAGAGACCCAGTACTTC; CDR3: CASSGGQGWQETQYF
size: .; J: TRBJ1-2; D: .; V: TRBV28; DNA: TGTGCCAGCAGGAAGGGGGGTAATTATGGCTACACCTTC; CDR3: CASRKGGNYGYTF
size: .; J: TRBJ2-7; D: .; V: TRBV2; DNA: TGTGCCAGCAGTGGTTTTCAGGGTTCCTACGAGCAGTACTTC; CDR3: CASSGFQGSYEQYF
size: .; J: TRBJ2-3; D: TRBD2; V: TRBV11-2; DNA: TGTGCCAGCAGCTCTCAAGCGGGAGGAAACACAGATACGCAGTATTTT; CDR3: CASSSQAGGNTDTQYF
size: .; J: TRBJ2-3; D: TRBD2; V: TRBV4-1; DNA: TGCGCCAGCAGCCAAGTGGCCAGCGGGAGTCGAGGGGGTACGCAGTATTTT; CDR3: CASSQVASGSRGGTQYF
size: .; J: TRBJ1-4; D: .; V: TRBV15; DNA: TGTGCCACCAGCGCAGGGGATAGGAATGAAAAACTGTTTTTT; CDR3: CATSAGDRNEKLFF
size: .; J: TRBJ2-3; D: .; V: TRBV7-9; DNA: TGTGCCAGCAGCTTAGGTGGACCCCCAGATACGCAGTATTTT; CDR3: CASSLGGPPDTQYF